A single TCR beta chain is shown here with its context. Its antigen is unknown. The data were taken from a study of blood T cells in healthy people across ages. PCR was performed a second time for roughly 7 to 11 cycles using a sample-barcoded 5' primer and a J-beta primer mix. Per-sample output comprised a minimum of 3 million paired-end reads containing CDR3. TCRdb re-analysed the 5' RACE reads in MiXCR, keeping a single row per CDR3 protein. The data show 1,500,000 or so distinct CDR3 sequences, approximately 59% seen once. The study, taken as a whole, reports: More naive CD4+ cells and higher diversity marked long-lived donors relative to aged donors. Roughly linear declines in TCR beta diversity per million T cells occurred with age.

This CDR3 has 15 amino acids. The germline V gene has CDR1 SGHDT and CDR2 YYEEEE. The TCR was taken from a man aged 18-30 years in good health. The chain joins TRBV5-6 to TRBJ2-7; 8 bases match TRBD1. TRBJ2-5 explains the end of the DNA better; the J call may be wrong. Sequenced: blood. The DNA of the CDR3 is TGTGCCAGCAGCATAGGACAGGGTGTGTTAGAGACCCAGTACTTC. This gives the protein CASSIGQGVLETQYF.